This T cell receptor beta chain was sequenced during a study of T-cell memory formation after mild COVID-19. Study-wide results and limits: Shrinking CD4+ clones resided mostly in CM and EM, and CD8+ ones in EMRA. Pre-infection memory contained some responding clones, which suggested that cross-reactive memory had joined.

TCR alpha and TCR beta cDNA libraries carrying sample barcodes and UMIs were produced by 5'RACE using constant-segment primers. TCRdb re-derived calls from the 5' RACE reads in MiXCR, one entry per CDR3 protein. Here the sample spans 350,000 to 450,000 distinct CDR3 sequences, around 27% being singletons. Germline CDR1 SQVTM, CDR2 ANQGSEA. This CDR3 has 13 residues. In regard to this clonotype: Its antigen remains unknown. Mismatch with germline at one junction end may stem from a read error.

This receptor was identified in an adult woman who had mild COVID-19 (a few samples of this study predate the infection). Cell type and time point are not known. V usage is TRBV29-1 and J usage is TRBJ1-6, with D tentatively TRBD1 (5 bases). The material sequenced was PBMCs or a T cell subset sorted from them (not recorded which). CDR3 residues: CSVQGAYNSPLHF. The CDR3 coding sequence is TGCAGCGTACAAGGGGCCTACAATTCACCCCTCCACTTT.